One and the same sample provided the 2 T cell receptor beta chains below, sequenced in a study of blood T cell repertoires in COVID-19. Sequencing was performed with immunoSEQ multiplex PCR; in TCRdb, only in-frame clones are kept and a portion is missing. The table records some 350,000 clones, more than 70% of them present only once. The sequenced sample was PBMCs or T cells enriched from blood (not recorded which). All receptors derive from a woman in her thirties who had recovered from COVID-19.

This clone is medium-sized (0.01 to 0.1%) by share. The J gene is TRBJ2-5, the V gene TRBV3-1 (or the pseudogene TRBV3-2); 8 bases align to TRBD2. Losses at the gene ends were 4 bases for V and 5 bases for J; bases not matched to a gene: 9. Germline CDR1 reads LGHDT; CDR2 reads YNNKEL (reference sequence). The length of the CDR3 is 15 residues. CDR3 protein: CASSPGGAEHETQYF. The DNA of the CDR3 is TGTGCCAGCAGCCCGGGGGGGGCGGAACACGAGACCCAGTACTTC.

CDR3 protein: CASSLGTALNTEAFF. For the CDR3, the DNA is TGTGCCAGTAGTCTCGGGACAGCGCTGAACACTGAAGCTTTCTTT. The genes are TRBV19 and TRBJ1-1; 7 bases are shared with TRBD1. The V and J ends lost 5 bases and 0 bases, in that order; junction bases with no gene match: 6. This CDR3 comprises 15 residues. The germline gives CDR1 LNHDA, CDR2 SQIVND (reference sequence).